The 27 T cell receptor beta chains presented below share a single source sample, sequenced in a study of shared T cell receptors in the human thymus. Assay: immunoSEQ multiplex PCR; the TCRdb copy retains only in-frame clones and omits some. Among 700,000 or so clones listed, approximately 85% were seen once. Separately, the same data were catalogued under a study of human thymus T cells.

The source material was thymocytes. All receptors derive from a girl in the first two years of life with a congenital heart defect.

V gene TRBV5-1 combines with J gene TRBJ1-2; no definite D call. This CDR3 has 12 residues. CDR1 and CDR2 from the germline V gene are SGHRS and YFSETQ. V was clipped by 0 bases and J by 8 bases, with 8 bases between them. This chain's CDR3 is CASSLDGSGYTF. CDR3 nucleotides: TGCGCCAGCAGCTTGGACGGGTCCGGCTACACCTTC.

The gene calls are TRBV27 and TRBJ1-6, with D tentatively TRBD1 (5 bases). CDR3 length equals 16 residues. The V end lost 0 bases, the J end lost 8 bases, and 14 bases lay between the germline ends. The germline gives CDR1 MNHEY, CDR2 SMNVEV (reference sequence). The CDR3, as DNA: TGTGCCAGCAGTTTATCATGGGGGGGAGTAGATTCACCCCTCCACTTT. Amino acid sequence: CASSLSWGGVDSPLHF.

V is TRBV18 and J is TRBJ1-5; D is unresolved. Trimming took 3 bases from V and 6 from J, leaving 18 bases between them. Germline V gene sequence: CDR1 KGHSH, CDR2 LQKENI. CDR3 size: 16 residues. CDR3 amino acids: CASSPTQQSFFQPQHF. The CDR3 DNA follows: TGTGCCAGCTCACCGACCCAACAGAGTTTCTTTCAGCCCCAGCATTTT.

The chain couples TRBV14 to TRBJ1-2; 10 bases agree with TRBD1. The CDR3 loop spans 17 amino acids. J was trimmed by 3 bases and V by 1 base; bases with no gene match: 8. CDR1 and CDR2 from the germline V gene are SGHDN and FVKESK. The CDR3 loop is CASSQGPGQGVDYGYTF. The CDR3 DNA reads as TGTGCCAGCAGCCAAGGGCCCGGACAGGGGGTGGACTATGGCTACACCTTC.

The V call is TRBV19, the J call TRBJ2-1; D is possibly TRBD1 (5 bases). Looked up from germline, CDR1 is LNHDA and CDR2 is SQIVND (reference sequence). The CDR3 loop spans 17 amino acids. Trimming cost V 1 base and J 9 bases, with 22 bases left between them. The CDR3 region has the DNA TGTGCCAGTAGTATAGTCGTTGAGACAGCCTTTTCCGGTGAGCAGTTCTTC. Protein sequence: CASSIVVETAFSGEQFF.

This CDR3 reads CASKVEGATLGTEAFF. In nucleotides, the CDR3 is TGTGCCAGCAAGGTTGAGGGGGCCACCCTGGGGACTGAAGCTTTCTTT. The chain uses TRBV27 and TRBJ1-1; 7 bases fit TRBD1. This CDR3 is built from 16 residues. CDR1 and CDR2 (germline): MNHEY, SMNVEV (reference sequence). J lost 5 bases, V lost 7 bases, and 16 bases had no gene match.

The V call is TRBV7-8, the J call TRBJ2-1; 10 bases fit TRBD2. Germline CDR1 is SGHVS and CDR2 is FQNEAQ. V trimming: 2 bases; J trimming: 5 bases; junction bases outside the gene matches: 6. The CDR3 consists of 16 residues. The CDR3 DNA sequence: TGTGCCAGCAGCTTAAGCCTAGCGGGGGAGAACAATGAGCAGTTCTTC. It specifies CASSLSLAGENNEQFF.

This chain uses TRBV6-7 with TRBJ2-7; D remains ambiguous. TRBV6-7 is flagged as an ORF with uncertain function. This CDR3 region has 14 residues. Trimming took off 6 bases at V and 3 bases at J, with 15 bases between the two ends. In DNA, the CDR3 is TGTGCCAGCAGCCTCAGGTTTCCATTCTACGAGCAGTACTTC. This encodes CASSLRFPFYEQYF.

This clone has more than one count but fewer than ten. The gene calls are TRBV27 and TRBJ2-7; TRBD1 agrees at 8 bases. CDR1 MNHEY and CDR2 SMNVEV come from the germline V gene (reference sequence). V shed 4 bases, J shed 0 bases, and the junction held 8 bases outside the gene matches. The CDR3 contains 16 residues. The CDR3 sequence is CASSYKGQGPSYEQYF. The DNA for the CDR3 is TGTGCCAGCAGTTACAAAGGACAGGGTCCCTCCTACGAGCAGTACTTC.

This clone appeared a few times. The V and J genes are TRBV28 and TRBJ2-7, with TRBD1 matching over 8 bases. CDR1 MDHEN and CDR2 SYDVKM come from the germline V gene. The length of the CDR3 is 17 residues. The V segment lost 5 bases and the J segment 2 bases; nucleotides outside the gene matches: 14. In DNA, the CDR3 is TGTGCCAGCAGTGTGGACAGGGAAGTTCCCGTAACCTACGAGCAGTACTTC. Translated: CASSVDREVPVTYEQYF.

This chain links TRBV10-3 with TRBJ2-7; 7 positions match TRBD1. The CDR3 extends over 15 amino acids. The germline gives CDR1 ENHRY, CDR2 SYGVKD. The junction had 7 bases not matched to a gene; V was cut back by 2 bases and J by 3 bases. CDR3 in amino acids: CAISERQGNYYEQYF. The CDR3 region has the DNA TGTGCCATCAGTGAGAGACAGGGAAACTACTACGAGCAGTACTTC.

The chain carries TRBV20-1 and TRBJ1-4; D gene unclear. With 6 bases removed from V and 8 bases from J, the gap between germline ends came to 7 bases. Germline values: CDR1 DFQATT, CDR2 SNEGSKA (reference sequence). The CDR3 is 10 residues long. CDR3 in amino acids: CSASGEKLFF. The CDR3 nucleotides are TGCAGTGCCTCGGGGGAAAAACTGTTTTTT.

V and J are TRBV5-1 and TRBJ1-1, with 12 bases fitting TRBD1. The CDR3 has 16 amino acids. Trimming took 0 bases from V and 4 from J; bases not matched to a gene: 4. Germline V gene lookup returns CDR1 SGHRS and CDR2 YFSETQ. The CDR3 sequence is CASSLAGTGGGTEAFF. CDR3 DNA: TGCGCCAGCAGCTTGGCCGGGACAGGGGGCGGCACTGAAGCTTTCTTT.

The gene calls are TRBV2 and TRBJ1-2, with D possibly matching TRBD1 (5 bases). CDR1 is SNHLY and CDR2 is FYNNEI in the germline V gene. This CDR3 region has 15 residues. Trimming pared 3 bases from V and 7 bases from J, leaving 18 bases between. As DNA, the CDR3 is TGTGCCAGCAGTGACCCGGCCAGGGTGCGGAGTGGCTACACCTTC. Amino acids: CASSDPARVRSGYTF.

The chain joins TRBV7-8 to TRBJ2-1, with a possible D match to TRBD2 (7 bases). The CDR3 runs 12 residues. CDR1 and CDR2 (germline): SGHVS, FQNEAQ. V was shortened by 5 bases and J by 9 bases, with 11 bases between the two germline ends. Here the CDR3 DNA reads TGTGCCAGCAGCAAGAGGGGGGGTGAGCAGTTCTTC. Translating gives CASSKRGGEQFF.

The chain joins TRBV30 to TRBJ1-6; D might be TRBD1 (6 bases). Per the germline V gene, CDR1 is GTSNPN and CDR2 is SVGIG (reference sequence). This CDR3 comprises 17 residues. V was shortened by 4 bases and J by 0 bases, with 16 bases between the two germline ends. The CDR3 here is CAWMGGQGSSYNSPLHF. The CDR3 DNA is TGTGCCTGGATGGGTGGTCAGGGGAGCTCCTATAATTCACCCCTCCACTTT.

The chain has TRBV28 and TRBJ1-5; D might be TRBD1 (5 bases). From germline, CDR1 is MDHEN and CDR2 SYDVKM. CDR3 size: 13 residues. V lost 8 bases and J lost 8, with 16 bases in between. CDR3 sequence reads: CASLNRNREPQHF. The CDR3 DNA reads TGTGCCAGCCTGAACAGGAACCGAGAGCCCCAGCATTTT. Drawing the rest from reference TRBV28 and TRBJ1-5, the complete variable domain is DVKVTQSSRYLVKRTGEKVFLECVQDMDHENMFWYRQDPGLGLRLIYFSYDVKMKEKGDIPEGYSVSREKKERFSLILESASTNQTSMYLCASLNRNREPQHFGDGTRLSIL.

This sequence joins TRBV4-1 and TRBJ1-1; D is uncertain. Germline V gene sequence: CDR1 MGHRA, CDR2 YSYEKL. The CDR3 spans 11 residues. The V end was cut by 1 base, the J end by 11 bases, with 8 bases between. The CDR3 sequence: CASSQGGQAFF. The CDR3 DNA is TGCGCCAGCAGCCAAGGAGGGCAGGCTTTCTTT.

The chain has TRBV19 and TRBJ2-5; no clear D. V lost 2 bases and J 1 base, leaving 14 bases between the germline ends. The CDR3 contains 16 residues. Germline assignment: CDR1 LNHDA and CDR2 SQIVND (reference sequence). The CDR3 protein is CASSIKPEKSQETQYF. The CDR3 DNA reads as TGTGCCAGTAGTATAAAGCCGGAGAAGTCCCAAGAGACCCAGTACTTC.

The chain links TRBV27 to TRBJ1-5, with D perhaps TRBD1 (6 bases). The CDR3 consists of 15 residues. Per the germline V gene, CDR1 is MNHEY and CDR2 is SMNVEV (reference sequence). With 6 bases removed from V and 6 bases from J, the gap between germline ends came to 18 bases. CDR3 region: CASSPRTARFQPQHF. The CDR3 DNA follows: TGTGCCAGCAGCCCAAGGACAGCACGGTTTCAGCCCCAGCATTTT.

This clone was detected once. The CDR3 region is CASSSDRRSGEAFF. CDR3 in DNA: TGTGCCAGCAGCTCGGACAGGCGGTCAGGTGAAGCTTTCTTT. The chain has TRBV7-8 and TRBJ1-1, with 7 bases matching TRBD1. The CDR3 has 14 amino acids. The J segment lost 7 bases and the V segment lost 4 bases, leaving 9 bases of the junction unmatched. From germline, CDR1 is SGHVS and CDR2 FQNEAQ.

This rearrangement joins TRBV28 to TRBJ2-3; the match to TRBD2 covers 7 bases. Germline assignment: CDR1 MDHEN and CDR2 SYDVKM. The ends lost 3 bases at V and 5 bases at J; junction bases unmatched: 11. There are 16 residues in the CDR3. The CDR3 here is CASSFSEGLLQDTQYF. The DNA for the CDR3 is TGTGCCAGCAGTTTCTCAGAGGGACTACTACAAGATACGCAGTATTTT.

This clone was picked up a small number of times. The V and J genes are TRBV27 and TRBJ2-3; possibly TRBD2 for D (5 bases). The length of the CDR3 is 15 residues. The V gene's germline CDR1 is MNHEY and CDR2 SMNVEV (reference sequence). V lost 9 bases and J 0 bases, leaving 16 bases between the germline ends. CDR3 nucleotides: TGTGCCAGTTCCAACCGGACTGTAAGCACAGATACGCAGTATTTT. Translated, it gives CASSNRTVSTDTQYF.

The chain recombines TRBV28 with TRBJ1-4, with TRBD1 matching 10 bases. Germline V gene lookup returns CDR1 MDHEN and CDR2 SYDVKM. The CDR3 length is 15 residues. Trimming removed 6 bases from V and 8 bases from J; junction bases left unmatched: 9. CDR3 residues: CASSFPGTGDEKLFF. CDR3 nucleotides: TGTGCCAGCAGCTTCCCCGGGACAGGGGACGAAAAACTGTTTTTT.

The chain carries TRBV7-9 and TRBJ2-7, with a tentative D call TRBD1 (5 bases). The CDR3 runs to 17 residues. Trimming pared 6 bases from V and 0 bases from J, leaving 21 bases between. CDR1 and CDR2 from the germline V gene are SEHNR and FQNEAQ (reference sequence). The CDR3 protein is CASSHRHEQAPSYEQYF. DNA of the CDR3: TGTGCCAGCAGTCACCGACATGAACAGGCCCCCTCCTACGAGCAGTACTTC.

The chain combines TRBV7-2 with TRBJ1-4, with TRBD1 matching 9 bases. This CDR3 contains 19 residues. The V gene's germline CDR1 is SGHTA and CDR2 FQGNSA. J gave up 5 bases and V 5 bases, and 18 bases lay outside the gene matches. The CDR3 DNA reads TGTGCCAGCAGCAAGACCGGGACAGGGAAATGGGACCTAAATGAAAAACTGTTTTTT. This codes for CASSKTGTGKWDLNEKLFF.

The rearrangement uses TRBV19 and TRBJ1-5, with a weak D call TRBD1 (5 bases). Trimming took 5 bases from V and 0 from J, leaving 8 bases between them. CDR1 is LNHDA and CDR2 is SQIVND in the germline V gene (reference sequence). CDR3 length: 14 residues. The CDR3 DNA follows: TGTGCCAGTAGTCCCAGGGATAGCAATCAGCCCCAGCATTTT. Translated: CASSPRDSNQPQHF.